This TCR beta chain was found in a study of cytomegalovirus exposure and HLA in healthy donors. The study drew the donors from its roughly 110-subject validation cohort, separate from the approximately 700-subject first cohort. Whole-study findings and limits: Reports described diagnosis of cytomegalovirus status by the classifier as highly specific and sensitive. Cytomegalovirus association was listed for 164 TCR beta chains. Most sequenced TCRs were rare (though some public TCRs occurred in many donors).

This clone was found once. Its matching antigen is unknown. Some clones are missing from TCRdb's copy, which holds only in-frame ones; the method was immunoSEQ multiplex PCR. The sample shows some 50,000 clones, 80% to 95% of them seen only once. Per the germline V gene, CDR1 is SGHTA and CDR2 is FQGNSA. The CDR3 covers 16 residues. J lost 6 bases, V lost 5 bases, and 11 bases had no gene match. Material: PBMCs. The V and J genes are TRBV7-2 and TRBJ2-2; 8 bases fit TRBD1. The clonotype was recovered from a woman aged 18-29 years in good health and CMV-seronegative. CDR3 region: CASSPQETGAAGELFF. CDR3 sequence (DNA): TGTGCCAGCAGCCCACAGGAGACAGGGGCGGCCGGGGAGCTGTTTTTT.